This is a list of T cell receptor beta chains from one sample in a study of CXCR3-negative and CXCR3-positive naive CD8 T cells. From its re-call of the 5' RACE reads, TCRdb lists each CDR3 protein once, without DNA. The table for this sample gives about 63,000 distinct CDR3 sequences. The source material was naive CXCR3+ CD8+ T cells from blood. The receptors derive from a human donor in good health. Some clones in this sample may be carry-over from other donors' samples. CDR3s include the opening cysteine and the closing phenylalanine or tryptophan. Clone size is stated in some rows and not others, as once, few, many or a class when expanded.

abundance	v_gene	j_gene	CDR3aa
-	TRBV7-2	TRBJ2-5	CASSSELGVGQTQYF
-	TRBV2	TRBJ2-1	CARHLPGTPSAGEQFF
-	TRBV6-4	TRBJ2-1	CASSDGGPFNEQFF
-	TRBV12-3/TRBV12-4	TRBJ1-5	CASSKHLGTGVGNQPQHF
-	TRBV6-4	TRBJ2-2	CASRDRVDTGELFF
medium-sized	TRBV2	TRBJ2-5	CASSALTGRETQYF
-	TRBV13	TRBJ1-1	CASSLGRGAEAFF
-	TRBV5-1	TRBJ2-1	CASSPPATGQPYNEQFF
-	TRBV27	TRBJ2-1	CASSLKVRDEQFF
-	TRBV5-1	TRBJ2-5	CASMGTAYQETQYF
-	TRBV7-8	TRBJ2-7	CASSYPGTGDYEQYF
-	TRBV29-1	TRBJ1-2	CSVEDPLYGYTF
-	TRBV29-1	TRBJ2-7	CSSRDSKGGYEQYF
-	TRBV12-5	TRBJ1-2	CASGLPLLLNYGYTF
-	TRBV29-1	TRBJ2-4	CSVVRDAKNIQYF
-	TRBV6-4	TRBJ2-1	CASSDYGGNNEQFF
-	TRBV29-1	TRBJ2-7	CSTQGGPYEQYF
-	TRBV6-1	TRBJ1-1	CASSEWGYTEAFF
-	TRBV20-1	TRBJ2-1	CSAREEMSSYNEQFF
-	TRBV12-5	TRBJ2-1	CASGWGPSDEQFF
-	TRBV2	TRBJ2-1	CASSEGGGSYNEQFF
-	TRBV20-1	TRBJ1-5	CSARGRDNQPQHF
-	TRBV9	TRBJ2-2	CASSVIAGATGELFF
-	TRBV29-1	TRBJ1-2	CSAALGGYGYTF
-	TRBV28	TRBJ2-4	CASSLPPREAAKNIQYF
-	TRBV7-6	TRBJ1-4	CASSGRDRGRGKLFF
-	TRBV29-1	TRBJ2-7	CSVSAPSGSGDEQYF
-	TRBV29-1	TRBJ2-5	CSASGQGGETQYF
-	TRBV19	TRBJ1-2	CASSMGTGPYGYTF
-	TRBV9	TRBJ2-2	CASSVALSAGGTGELFF
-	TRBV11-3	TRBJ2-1	CASSARSTAMDNEQFF
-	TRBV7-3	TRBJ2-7	CASSSGTGDYEQYF
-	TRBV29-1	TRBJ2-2	CSGTHSNTGELFF
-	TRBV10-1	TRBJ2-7	CASSEPGLDEQYF
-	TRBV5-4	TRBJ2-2	CASSEVGELFF
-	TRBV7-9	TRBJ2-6	CASSPRVGDGANVLTF
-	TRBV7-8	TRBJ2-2	CASSLTAQYTGELFF
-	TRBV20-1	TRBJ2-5	CSAEPLGQETQYF
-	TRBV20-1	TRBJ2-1	CSARLEGGGRVNEQFF
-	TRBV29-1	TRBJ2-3	CSVEYGTSGGLVDTQYF
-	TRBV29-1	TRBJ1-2	CSVEEGFNYGYTF
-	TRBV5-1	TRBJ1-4	CASSGRRDSNNEKLFF
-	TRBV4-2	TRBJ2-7	CASSQDVTSGSEQYF